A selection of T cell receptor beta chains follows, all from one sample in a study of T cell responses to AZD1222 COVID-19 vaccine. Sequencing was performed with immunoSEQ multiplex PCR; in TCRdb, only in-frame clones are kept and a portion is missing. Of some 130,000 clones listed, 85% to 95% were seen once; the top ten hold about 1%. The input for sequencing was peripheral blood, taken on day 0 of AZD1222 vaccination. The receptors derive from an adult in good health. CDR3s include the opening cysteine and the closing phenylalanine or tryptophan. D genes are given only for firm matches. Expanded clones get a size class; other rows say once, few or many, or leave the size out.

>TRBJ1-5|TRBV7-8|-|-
TGTGCCAGCAGCGACGGTGTCCGGGGGGCCCAGCATTTT
CASSDGVRGAQHF
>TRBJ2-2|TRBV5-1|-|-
TGCGCCAGCAGCTTTTTAGCAGGGGTGGACACCGGGGAGCTGTTTTTT
CASSFLAGVDTGELFF
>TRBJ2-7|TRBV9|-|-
TGTGCCAGCAGCGTAGGCGATTCTTCCTACGAGCAGTACTTC
CASSVGDSSYEQYF
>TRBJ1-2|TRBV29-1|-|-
TGCAGCCAGGAGGACGCTTATGGCTACACCTTC
CSQEDAYGYTF
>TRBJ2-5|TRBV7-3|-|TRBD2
TGTGCCAGCAGCTTAGGGGGACTAGCCGGGGAGACCCAGTACTTC
CASSLGGLAGETQYF
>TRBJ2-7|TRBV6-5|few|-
TGTGCCAGCAGTCGCAATCAGGGGAGCGACGAGCAGTACTTC
CASSRNQGSDEQYF
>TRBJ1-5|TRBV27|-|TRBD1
TGTGCCAGCAGCCCACAGGGGGCGCAGATAAGTCAGCCCCAGCATTTT
CASSPQGAQISQPQHF
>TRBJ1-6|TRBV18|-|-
TGTGCCAGCTCATCCGACAGTCCCTATAATTCACCCCTCCACTTT
CASSSDSPYNSPLHF
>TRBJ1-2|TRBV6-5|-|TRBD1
TGTGCCAGCAGTTGGGGCAGGGGGCAATATGGCTACACCTTC
CASSWGRGQYGYTF
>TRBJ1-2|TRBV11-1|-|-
TGTGCCAGCAGCCCACAGGGCTTCTATGGCTACACCTTC
CASSPQGFYGYTF
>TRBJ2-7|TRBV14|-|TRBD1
TGTGCCAGCAGCCAAGAGGGCAGGGGGTCCCACGAGCAGTACTTC
CASSQEGRGSHEQYF
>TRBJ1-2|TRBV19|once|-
TGTGCCAGTAGTCAGTCCGGGGGCGCGTACTTTTATGGCTACACCTTC
CASSQSGGAYFYGYTF
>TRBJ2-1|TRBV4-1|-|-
TGCGCCAGCAGCCAAGATCTGGCGGGGGCCTCCTACAATGAGCAGTTCTTC
CASSQDLAGASYNEQFF
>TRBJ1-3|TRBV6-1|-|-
TGTGCCAGCAGTGAAGCTACCTCTGGAAACACCATATATTTT
CASSEATSGNTIYF